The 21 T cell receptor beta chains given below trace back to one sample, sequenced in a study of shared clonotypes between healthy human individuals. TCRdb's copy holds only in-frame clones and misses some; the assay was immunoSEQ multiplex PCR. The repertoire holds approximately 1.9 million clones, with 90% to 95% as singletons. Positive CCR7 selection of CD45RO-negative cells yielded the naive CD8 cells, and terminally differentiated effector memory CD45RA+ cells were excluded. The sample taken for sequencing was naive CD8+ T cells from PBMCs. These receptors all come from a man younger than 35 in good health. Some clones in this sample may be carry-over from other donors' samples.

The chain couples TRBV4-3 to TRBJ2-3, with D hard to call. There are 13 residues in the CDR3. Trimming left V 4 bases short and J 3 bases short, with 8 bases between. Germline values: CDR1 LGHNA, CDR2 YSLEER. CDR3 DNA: TGCGCCAGCAGCCGATTGGGGACAGATACGCAGTATTTT. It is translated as CASSRLGTDTQYF.

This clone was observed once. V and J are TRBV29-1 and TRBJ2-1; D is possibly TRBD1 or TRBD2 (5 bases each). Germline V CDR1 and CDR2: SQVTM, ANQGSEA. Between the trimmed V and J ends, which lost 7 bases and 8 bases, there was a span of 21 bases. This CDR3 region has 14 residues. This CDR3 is CSAVEADRGHEQFF. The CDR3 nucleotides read TGCAGCGCCGTTGAGGCGGATCGGGGACATGAGCAGTTCTTC.

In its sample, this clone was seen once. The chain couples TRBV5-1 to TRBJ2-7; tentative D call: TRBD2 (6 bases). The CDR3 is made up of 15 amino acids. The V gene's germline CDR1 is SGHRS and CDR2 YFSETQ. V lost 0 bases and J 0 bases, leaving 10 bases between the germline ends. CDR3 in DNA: TGCGCCAGCAGCTTGGGGGGGGTACCCTCCTACGAGCAGTACTTC. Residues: CASSLGGVPSYEQYF.

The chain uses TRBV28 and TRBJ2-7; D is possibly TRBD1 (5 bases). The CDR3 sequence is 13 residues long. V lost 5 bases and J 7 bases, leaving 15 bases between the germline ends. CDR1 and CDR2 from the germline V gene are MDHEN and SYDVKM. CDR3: CASSRTLPGEQYF. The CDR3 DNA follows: TGTGCCAGCAGTCGGACACTCCCTGGGGAGCAGTACTTC.

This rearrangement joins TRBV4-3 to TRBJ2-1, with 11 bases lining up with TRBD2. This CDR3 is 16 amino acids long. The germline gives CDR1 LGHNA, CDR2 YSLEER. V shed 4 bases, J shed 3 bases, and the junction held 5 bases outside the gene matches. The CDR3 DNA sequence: TGCGCCAGCAGCCCCGGGACTAGCGGCTACTACAATGAGCAGTTCTTC. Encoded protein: CASSPGTSGYYNEQFF.

The CDR3: CASSSGPINEQFF. CDR3 DNA: TGTGCCAGCAGCTCGGGACCTATCAATGAGCAGTTCTTC. The chain has TRBV27 and TRBJ2-1; tentatively, D is TRBD1 or TRBD2 (5 bases each). The CDR3 contains 13 residues. From germline, CDR1 is MNHEY and CDR2 SMNVEV (reference sequence). Trimming left V 6 bases short and J 6 bases short, with 12 bases between.

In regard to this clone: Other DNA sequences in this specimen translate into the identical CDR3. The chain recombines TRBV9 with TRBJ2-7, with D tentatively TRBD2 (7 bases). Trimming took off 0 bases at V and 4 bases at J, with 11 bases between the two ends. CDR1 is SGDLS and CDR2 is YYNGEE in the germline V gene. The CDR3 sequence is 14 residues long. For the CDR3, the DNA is TGTGCCAGCAGCGTAGGGGGGGGCCCGTACGAGCAGTACTTC. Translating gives CASSVGGGPYEQYF.

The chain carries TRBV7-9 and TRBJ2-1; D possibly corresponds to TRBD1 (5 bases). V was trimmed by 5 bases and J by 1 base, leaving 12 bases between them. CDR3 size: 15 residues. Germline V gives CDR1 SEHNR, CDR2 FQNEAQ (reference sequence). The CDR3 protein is CASSPPGPSYNEQFF. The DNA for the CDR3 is TGTGCCAGCAGCCCCCCAGGGCCTTCCTACAATGAGCAGTTCTTC.

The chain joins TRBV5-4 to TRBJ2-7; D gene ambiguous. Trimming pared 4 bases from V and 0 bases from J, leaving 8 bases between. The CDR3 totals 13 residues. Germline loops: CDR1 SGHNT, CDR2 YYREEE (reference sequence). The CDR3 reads CASSPLNSYEQYF. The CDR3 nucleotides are TGTGCCAGCAGCCCCCTGAACTCCTACGAGCAGTACTTC. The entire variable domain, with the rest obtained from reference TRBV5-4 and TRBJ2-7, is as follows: ETGVTQSPTHLIKTRGQQVTLRCSSQSGHNTVSWYQQALGQGPQFIFQYYREEENGRGNFPPRFSGLQFPNYSSELNVNALELDDSALYLCASSPLNSYEQYFGPGTRLTVT.

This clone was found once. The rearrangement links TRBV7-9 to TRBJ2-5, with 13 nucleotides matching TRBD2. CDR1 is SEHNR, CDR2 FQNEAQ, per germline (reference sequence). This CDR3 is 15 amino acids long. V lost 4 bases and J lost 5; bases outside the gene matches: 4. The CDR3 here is CASSWTSGSAETQYF. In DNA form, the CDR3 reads TGTGCCAGCAGCTGGACTAGCGGGAGCGCGGAGACCCAGTACTTC.

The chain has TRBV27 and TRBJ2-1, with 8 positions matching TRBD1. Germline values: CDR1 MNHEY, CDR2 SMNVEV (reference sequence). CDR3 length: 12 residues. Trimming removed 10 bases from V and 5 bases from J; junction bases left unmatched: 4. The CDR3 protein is CATRTGNNEQFF. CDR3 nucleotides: TGTGCCACACGGACAGGGAACAATGAGCAGTTCTTC.

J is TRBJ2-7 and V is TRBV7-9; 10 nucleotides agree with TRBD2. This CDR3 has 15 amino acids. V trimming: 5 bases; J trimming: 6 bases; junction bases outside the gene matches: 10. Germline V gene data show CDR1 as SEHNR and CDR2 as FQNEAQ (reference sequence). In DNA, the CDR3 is TGTGCCAGCAGCCGGACGGGACTAGCGCTTCTCGAGCAGTACTTC. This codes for CASSRTGLALLEQYF.

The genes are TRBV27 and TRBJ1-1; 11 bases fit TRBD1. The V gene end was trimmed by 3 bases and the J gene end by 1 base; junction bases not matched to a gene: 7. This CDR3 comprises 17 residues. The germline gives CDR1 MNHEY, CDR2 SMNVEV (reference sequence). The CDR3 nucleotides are TGTGCCAGCAGTTTTTTAGGACAGGGGGCGGAGAACACTGAAGCTTTCTTT. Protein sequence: CASSFLGQGAENTEAFF.

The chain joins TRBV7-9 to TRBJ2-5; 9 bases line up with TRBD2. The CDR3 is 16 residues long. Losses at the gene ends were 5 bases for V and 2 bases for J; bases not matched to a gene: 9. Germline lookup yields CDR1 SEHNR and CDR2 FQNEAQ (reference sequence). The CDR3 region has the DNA TGTGCCAGCAGCCCCGCGGGCGGGAGGGATCAAGAGACCCAGTACTTC. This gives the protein CASSPAGGRDQETQYF.

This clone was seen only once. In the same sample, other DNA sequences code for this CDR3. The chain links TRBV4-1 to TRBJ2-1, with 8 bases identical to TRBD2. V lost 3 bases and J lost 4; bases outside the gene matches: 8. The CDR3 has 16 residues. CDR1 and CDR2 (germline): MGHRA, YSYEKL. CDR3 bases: TGCGCCAGCAGCCAGGTAACTAGCGGAACTTACAATGAGCAGTTCTTC. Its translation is CASSQVTSGTYNEQFF.

This CDR3 is CASRRPAAGPYEQYF. The CDR3 DNA reads as TGTGCCAGCAGGCGACCGGCCGCGGGACCCTACGAGCAGTACTTC. The chain couples TRBV28 to TRBJ2-7, with D possibly matching TRBD2 (6 bases). Germline lookup yields CDR1 MDHEN and CDR2 SYDVKM. The CDR3 spans 15 residues. V dropped 6 bases and J dropped 2 bases, with 17 bases sitting between them.

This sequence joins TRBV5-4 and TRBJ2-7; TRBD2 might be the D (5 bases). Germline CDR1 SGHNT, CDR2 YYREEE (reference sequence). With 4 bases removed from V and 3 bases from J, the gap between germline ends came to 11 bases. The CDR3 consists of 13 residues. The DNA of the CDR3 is TGTGCCAGCAGCCGCCGGGATTTCTACGAGCAGTACTTC. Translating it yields CASSRRDFYEQYF.

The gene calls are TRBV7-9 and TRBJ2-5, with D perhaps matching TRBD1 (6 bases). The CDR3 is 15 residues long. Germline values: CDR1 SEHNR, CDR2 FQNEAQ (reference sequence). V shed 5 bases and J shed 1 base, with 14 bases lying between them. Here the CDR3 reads CASSGGQSIQETQYF. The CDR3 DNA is TGTGCCAGCAGCGGTGGACAGAGTATCCAAGAGACCCAGTACTTC.

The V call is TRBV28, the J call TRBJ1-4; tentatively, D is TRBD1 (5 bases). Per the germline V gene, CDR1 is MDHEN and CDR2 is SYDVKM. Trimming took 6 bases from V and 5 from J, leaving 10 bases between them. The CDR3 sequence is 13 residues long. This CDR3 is CASSRDLNEKLFF. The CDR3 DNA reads TGTGCCAGCAGCCGGGACCTCAATGAAAAACTGTTTTTT.

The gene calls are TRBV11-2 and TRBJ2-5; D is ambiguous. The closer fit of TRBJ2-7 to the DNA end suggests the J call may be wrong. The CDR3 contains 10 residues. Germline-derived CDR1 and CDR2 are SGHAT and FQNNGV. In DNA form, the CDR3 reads TGTGCCAGCAGGGCCTACGAGCAGTACTTC. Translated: CASRAYEQYF.

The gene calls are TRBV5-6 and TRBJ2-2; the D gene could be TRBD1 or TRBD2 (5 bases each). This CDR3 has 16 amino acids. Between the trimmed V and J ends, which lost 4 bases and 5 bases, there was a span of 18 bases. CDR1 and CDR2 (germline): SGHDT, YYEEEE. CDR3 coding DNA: TGTGCCAGCAGCACCAGAGGGGTTTCGGGTACCGGGGAGCTGTTTTTT. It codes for CASSTRGVSGTGELFF.